This T cell receptor beta chain is from a study of blood T cell repertoires in COVID-19. Looking at the study overall: The United States, Italy and Spain supplied acute and convalescent COVID-19 samples. Sample material is recorded as cDNA or gDNA derived from T cells, B-cell-depleted T cells, or PBMCs.

Authors' analysis steps: Amplification of reference gene primers was used by the study to estimate nucleated cell counts. TCRdb's table, derived via immunoSEQ multiplex PCR, lists solely in-frame clones and lacks some. For V, J and clone size, that table is used; D and trimming come from the DNA. The table has tens of thousands of clones, about 91% seen once; the top ten hold roughly 3.6%. Trimming took off 11 bases at V and 1 base at J, with 11 bases between the two ends. Germline V gene lookup returns CDR1 ENHRY and CDR2 SYGVKD. There are 12 residues in the CDR3. The sequence was collected from a human donor in a cohort sampled during active COVID-19. Sequencing was done on a sample of peripheral blood. This rearrangement joins TRBV10-3 to TRBJ2-5; D unclear. CDR3 region: CAVRGSQETQYF. CDR3 nucleotides: TGTGCCGTCCGCGGATCCCAAGAGACCCAGTACTTC.